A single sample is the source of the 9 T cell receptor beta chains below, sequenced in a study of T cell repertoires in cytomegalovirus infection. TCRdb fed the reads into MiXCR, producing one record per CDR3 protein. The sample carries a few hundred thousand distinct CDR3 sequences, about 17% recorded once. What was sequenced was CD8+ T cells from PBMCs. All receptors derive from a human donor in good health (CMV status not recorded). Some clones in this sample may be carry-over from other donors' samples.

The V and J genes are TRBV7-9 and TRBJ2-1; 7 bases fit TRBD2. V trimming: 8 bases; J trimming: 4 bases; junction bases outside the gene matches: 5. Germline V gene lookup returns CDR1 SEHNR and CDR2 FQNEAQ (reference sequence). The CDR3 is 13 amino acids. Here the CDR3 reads CASWGGTYNEQFF. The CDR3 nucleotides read TGTGCCAGCTGGGGAGGGACGTACAATGAGCAGTTCTTC.

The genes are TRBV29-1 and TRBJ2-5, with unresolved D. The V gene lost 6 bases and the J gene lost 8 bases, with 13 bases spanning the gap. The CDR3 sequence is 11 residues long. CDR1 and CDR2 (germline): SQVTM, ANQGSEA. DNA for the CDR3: TGCAGCGTGATAAGATGGCCCACCCAGTACTTC. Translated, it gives CSVIRWPTQYF.

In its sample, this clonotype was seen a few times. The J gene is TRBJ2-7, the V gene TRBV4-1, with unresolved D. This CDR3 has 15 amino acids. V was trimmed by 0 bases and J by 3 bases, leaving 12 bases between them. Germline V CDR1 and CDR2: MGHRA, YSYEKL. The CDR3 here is CASSQEIESDYEQYF. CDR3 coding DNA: TGCGCCAGCAGCCAAGAAATTGAGTCTGACTACGAGCAGTACTTC.

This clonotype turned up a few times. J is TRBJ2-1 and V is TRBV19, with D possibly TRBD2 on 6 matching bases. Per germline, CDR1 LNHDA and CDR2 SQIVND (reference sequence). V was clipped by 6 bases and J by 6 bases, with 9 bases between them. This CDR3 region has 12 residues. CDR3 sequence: CASSDGGNEQFF. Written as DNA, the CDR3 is TGTGCCAGTAGCGACGGGGGCAATGAGCAGTTCTTC.

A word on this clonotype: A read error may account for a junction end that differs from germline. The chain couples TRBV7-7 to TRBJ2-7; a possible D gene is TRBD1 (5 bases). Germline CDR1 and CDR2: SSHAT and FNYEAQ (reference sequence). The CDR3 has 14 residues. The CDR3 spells CASSVDISSYEQYF. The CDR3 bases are TGTGCTAGCAGCGTGGACATAAGCTCCTACGAGCAGTACTTC. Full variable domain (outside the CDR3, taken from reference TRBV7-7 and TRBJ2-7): GAGVSQSPRYKVTKRGQDVTLRCDPISSHATLYWYQQALGQGPEFLTYFNYEAQPDKSGLPSDRFSAERPEGSISTLTIQRTEQRDSAMYRCASSVDISSYEQYFGPGTRLTVT.

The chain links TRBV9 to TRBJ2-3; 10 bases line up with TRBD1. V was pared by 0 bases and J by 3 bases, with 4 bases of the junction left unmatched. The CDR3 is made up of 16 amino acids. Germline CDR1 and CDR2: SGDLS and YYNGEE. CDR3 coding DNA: TGTGCCAGCAGCGTAGAGGGACAGGGGCGGACAGATACGCAGTATTTT. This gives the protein CASSVEGQGRTDTQYF.

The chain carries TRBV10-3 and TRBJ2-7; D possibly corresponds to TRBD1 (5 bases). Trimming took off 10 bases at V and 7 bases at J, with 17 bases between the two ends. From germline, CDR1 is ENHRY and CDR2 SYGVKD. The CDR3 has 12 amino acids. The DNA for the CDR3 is TGTGCCACCCAGACAGAGGCCCTGGAGCAGTACTTC. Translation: CATQTEALEQYF.

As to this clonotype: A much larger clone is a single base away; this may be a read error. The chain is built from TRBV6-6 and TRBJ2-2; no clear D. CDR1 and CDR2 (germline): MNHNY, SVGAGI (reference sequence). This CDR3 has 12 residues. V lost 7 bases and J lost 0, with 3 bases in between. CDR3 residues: CASIPNTGELFF. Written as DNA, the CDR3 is TGTGCCAGCATCCCGAACACCGGGGAGCTGTTTTTT.

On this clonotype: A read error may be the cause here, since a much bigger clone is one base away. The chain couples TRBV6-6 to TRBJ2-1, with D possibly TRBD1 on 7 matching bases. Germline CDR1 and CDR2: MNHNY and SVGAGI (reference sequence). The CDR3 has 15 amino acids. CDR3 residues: CTSSYSRAGGNEQFF. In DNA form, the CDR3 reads TGTACCAGCAGTTACTCTCGGGCAGGGGGGAATGAGCAGTTCTTC.